The 21 T cell receptor beta chains given below trace back to one sample, sequenced in a study of cytotoxic CD8 clonotypes in ibrutinib-treated CLL. Assay: immunoSEQ multiplex PCR; the TCRdb copy retains only in-frame clones and omits some. The data hold 110,000 to 150,000 clones, with about 78% observed a single time. The sample in question was PBMCs, obtained after 24 months of ibrutinib treatment. The receptors derive from a human donor with chronic lymphocytic leukemia.

The chain uses TRBV7-2 and TRBJ2-7; no clear D gene. V lost 5 bases to trimming and J lost 9 bases, with 11 bases between them. Germline CDR1 reads SGHTA; CDR2 reads FQGNSA. The CDR3 loop spans 11 amino acids. The CDR3 loop is CASSTTDRQYF. DNA of the CDR3: TGTGCCAGCAGCACCACCGACCGGCAGTACTTC.

The chain combines TRBV9 with TRBJ2-7; 7 bases are a match to TRBD1. The CDR3 has 15 amino acids. V was clipped by 3 bases and J by 4 bases; unmatched bases: 10. The germline gives CDR1 SGDLS, CDR2 YYNGEE. CDR3 sequence reads: CASSAQQGTLYEQYF. The CDR3, as DNA: TGTGCCAGCAGCGCCCAACAGGGGACCCTTTACGAGCAGTACTTC. The full variable domain, rest sourced from reference TRBV9 and TRBJ2-7, is DSGVTQTPKHLITATGQRVTLRCSPRSGDLSVYWYQQSLDQGLQFLIQYYNGEERAKGNILERFSAQQFPDLHSELNLSSLELGDSALYFCASSAQQGTLYEQYFGPGTRLTVT.

The rearrangement joins TRBV30 to TRBJ2-7; possible D gene TRBD1, 5 bases. V was clipped by 7 bases and J by 0 bases, with 10 bases between them. The CDR3 runs 12 residues. Looked up from germline, CDR1 is GTSNPN and CDR2 is SVGIG (reference sequence). As DNA, the CDR3 is TGTGCCTACCGACAGAGCTCCTACGAGCAGTACTTC. This sequence encodes CAYRQSSYEQYF.

The chain employs TRBV5-4 and TRBJ2-3; 13 positions agree with TRBD2. CDR1 is SGHNT and CDR2 is YYREEE in the germline V gene (reference sequence). V lost 6 bases, J lost 2 bases, and 12 bases stayed unmatched. The CDR3 loop spans 18 amino acids. The CDR3 protein is CASTRGGLAGTTTDTQYF. The CDR3 nucleotides read TGTGCCAGCACCCGGGGGGGACTAGCGGGAACAACCACAGATACGCAGTATTTT.

This chain links TRBV7-2 with TRBJ2-5; the match to TRBD2 covers 8 bases. After removal of 1 base from V and 5 bases from J, the junction contained 3 bases not matched to a gene. This CDR3 region has 14 residues. Germline V lookup: CDR1 SGHTA, CDR2 FQGNSA. In DNA form, the CDR3 reads TGTGCCAGCAGCTTAGATGGCGGGGGGGAGACCCAGTACTTC. Amino acid sequence: CASSLDGGGETQYF.

The V call is TRBV10-3, the J call TRBJ2-5; D possibly matches TRBD1 or TRBD2 (5 bases each). Germline CDR1 and CDR2: ENHRY and SYGVKD. This CDR3 comprises 12 residues. The V end lost 6 bases, the J end lost 2 bases, and 7 bases lay between the germline ends. CDR3 sequence: CAIRGEQETQYF. In nucleotides, the CDR3 is TGTGCCATCAGGGGGGAACAAGAGACCCAGTACTTC.

This sequence joins TRBV5-1 and TRBJ1-1; D is unresolved. The CDR3 loop spans 14 amino acids. The germline V gene has CDR1 SGHRS and CDR2 YFSETQ. The ends were cut back, 0 bases at V and 2 bases at J, with 8 bases in the middle. The CDR3 region is CASSLDPGNTEAFF. The CDR3 DNA sequence: TGCGCCAGCAGCTTGGATCCCGGCAACACTGAAGCTTTCTTT.

This clone was observed a handful of times. The chain recombines TRBV2 with TRBJ2-1; 12 bases fit TRBD2. CDR1 is SNHLY, CDR2 FYNNEI, per germline. Trimming cost V 7 bases and J 6 bases; bases outside gene matches: 1. The CDR3 totals 13 residues. CDR3 protein: CASKLAGGNEQFF. In DNA, the CDR3 is TGTGCCAGCAAACTAGCGGGGGGCAATGAGCAGTTCTTC.

This sequence joins TRBV15 and TRBJ1-4; D is ambiguous. The length of the CDR3 is 15 residues. The germline V gene has CDR1 LNHNV and CDR2 YYDKDF (reference sequence). V was clipped by 1 base and J by 8 bases, with 14 bases between them. The CDR3 nucleotides are TGTGCCACCAGCAGAGCGGGCCTTGGGCAAGAAAAACTGTTTTTT. It codes for CATSRAGLGQEKLFF.

The chain joins TRBV19 to TRBJ2-3; no reliable D call. Germline assignment: CDR1 LNHDA and CDR2 SQIVND (reference sequence). The germline V and J ends were trimmed by 5 bases and 6 bases, with 6 bases remaining between them. The CDR3 loop spans 11 amino acids. DNA of the CDR3: TGTGCCAGTAGTTTGATGGATACGCAGTATTTT. Encoded protein: CASSLMDTQYF.

The chain joins TRBV11-2 to TRBJ2-2; 13 nucleotides align to TRBD2. From germline, CDR1 is SGHAT and CDR2 FQNNGV. V trimming: 5 bases; J trimming: 1 base; junction bases outside the gene matches: 4. The CDR3 is 17 amino acids. CDR3 sequence reads: CASSPRLAGGNTGELFF. In nucleotides, the CDR3 is TGTGCCAGCAGCCCGAGACTAGCGGGGGGGAACACCGGGGAGCTGTTTTTT. Full variable domain (outside the CDR3, taken from reference TRBV11-2 and TRBJ2-2): EAGVAQSPRYKIIEKRQSVAFWCNPISGHATLYWYQQILGQGPKLLIQFQNNGVVDDSQLPKDRFSAERLKGVDSTLKIQPAKLEDSAVYLCASSPRLAGGNTGELFFGEGSRLTVL.

This clone turned up a few times. The CDR3 nucleotides read TGCGCCAGCAGCCAGGAGACAGGGTACCAAGAGACCCAGTACTTC. Its translation: CASSQETGYQETQYF. The chain is built from TRBV4-1 and TRBJ2-5; the match to TRBD1 covers 7 bases. There are 15 residues in the CDR3. Germline trimming cut 3 bases from V and 0 bases from J; bases unmatched to any gene: 4. Germline CDR1 MGHRA, CDR2 YSYEKL.

The CDR3 nucleotides are TGTGCCATCTGGGACGGGACTAGCGGGTTTCGGAACACAGATACGCAGTATTTT. As protein: CAIWDGTSGFRNTDTQYF. The chain couples TRBV10-3 to TRBJ2-3, with 12 bases lining up with TRBD2. The germline gives CDR1 ENHRY, CDR2 SYGVKD. This CDR3 comprises 18 residues. The V gene end was trimmed by 8 bases and the J gene end by 2 bases; junction bases not matched to a gene: 14.

The gene calls are TRBV23-1 and TRBJ2-7; D unresolved. TRBV23-1 is identified as an open reading frame with a role that is uncertain. This CDR3 contains 15 residues. Trimming took 0 bases from V and 6 from J, leaving 15 bases between them. CDR3 DNA: TGCGCCAGCAGTCAATCTGACTCCCGTCTGGGCGAGCAGTACTTC. Translation: CASSQSDSRLGEQYF.

This clone was found a few times. The chain has TRBV6-1 and TRBJ2-7; no reliable D call. Trimming cost V 7 bases and J 6 bases, with 13 bases left between them. The CDR3 is 12 amino acids. CDR1 and CDR2 (germline): MNHNS, SASEGT. The CDR3 loop is CASTPLGCEQYF. CDR3 sequence (DNA): TGTGCCAGCACCCCTTTGGGTTGCGAGCAGTACTTC.

This chain links TRBV6-5 with TRBJ2-7; D perhaps matches TRBD2 (5 bases). Looked up from germline, CDR1 is MNHEY and CDR2 is SVGAGI. The CDR3 sequence is 12 residues long. Deletions cut 5 bases from V and 3 bases from J, with 8 bases between. DNA of the CDR3: TGTGCCAGCAGTAGGGCGGGCTACGAGCAGTACTTC. Protein: CASSRAGYEQYF.

The V gene is TRBV21-1, the J gene TRBJ2-7. TRBV21-1 is shown as a pseudogene. There are 11 residues in the CDR3. The CDR3 DNA sequence: TGTGCCAGCAGCCTGGACTACGAGCAGTACTTC. Amino acids: CASSLDYEQYF.

This clone was counted only a few times. Other DNA sequences of this sample code for an identical CDR3. The J gene is TRBJ2-1, the V gene TRBV20-1; D is ambiguous. Germline CDR1 and CDR2: DFQATT and SNEGSKA (reference sequence). CDR3 length equals 11 residues. V was shortened by 3 bases and J by 4 bases, with 4 bases between the two germline ends. CDR3 region: CSARGYNEQFF. CDR3 nucleotide sequence: TGCAGTGCTAGGGGGTACAATGAGCAGTTCTTC.

This chain uses TRBV7-9 with TRBJ2-3, with TRBD2 as a possible D gene (7 bases). This CDR3 spans 17 amino acids. The germline gives CDR1 SEHNR, CDR2 FQNEAQ (reference sequence). V lost 1 base and J 2 bases, leaving 16 bases between the germline ends. The chain's CDR3 is CASSLVWGGGPTDTQYF. The CDR3 region has the DNA TGTGCCAGCAGCTTAGTTTGGGGCGGGGGCCCCACAGATACGCAGTATTTT.

This clone has a handful of counts. The chain carries TRBV7-9 and TRBJ2-1; D is perhaps TRBD2 (6 bases). V was trimmed by 3 bases and J by 5 bases, leaving 11 bases between them. Germline V gene data show CDR1 as SEHNR and CDR2 as FQNEAQ (reference sequence). The CDR3 loop spans 14 amino acids. This CDR3 reads CASSLGEANNEQFF. CDR3 in DNA: TGTGCCAGCAGCTTGGGGGAGGCCAACAATGAGCAGTTCTTC.

V gene TRBV28 combines with J gene TRBJ1-6, with TRBD1 as a possible D gene (6 bases). The CDR3 is 15 amino acids. Trimming left V 6 bases short and J 10 bases short, with 19 bases between. Germline V gene sequence: CDR1 MDHEN, CDR2 SYDVKM. The CDR3 DNA sequence: TGTGCCAGCAGCCGCCGGGGGCAGGGAGGGTCACCCCTCCACTTT. Its translation is CASSRRGQGGSPLHF.